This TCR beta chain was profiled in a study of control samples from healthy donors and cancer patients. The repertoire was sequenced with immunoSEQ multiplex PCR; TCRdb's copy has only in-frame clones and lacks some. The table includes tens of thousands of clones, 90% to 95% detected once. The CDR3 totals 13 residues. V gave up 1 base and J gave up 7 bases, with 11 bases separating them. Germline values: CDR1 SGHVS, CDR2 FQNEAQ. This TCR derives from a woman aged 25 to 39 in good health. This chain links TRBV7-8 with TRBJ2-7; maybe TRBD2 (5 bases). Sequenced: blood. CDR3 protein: CASSLVGLGEQYF. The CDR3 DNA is TGTGCCAGCAGCTTAGTCGGACTGGGGGAGCAGTACTTC.